Following are 6 T cell receptor beta chains from one sample sequenced in a study of T cell repertoires in cytomegalovirus infection. Via MiXCR, TCRdb re-called the reads, giving one row per CDR3 protein. This table has 290,000 or so distinct CDR3 sequences, roughly 9.3% appearing once. The sample was PBMCs. These receptors were taken from a human donor in good health (CMV status not recorded). Some clones in this sample may be carry-over from other donors' samples.

This clonotype showed up many times. The chain carries TRBV7-2 and TRBJ2-1; 7 bases agree with TRBD1. CDR1 and CDR2 (germline): SGHTA, FQGNSA. CDR3 length equals 16 residues. V lost 4 bases to trimming and J lost 3 bases; unmatched junction nucleotides: 9. CDR3 sequence (DNA): TGTGCCAGCAGCTGGACCGGGACAGATAGCTACAATGAGCAGTTCTTC. Translated: CASSWTGTDSYNEQFF.

In this sample, this clonotype turned up a few times. V usage is TRBV20-1 and J usage is TRBJ2-5; 11 positions agree with TRBD2. V lost 2 bases to trimming and J lost 5 bases; unmatched junction nucleotides: 10. The CDR3 is 16 amino acids. Looked up from germline, CDR1 is DFQATT and CDR2 is SNEGSKA (reference sequence). CDR3 sequence (DNA): TGCAGTGCTAGATCATATAGCGGGGGGGCTCTGGAGACCCAGTACTTC. It is translated as CSARSYSGGALETQYF.

The rearrangement links TRBV29-1 to TRBJ1-1; D perhaps matches TRBD1 (6 bases). This CDR3 region has 14 residues. V shed 7 bases and J shed 0 bases, with 15 bases lying between them. Per germline, CDR1 SQVTM and CDR2 ANQGSEA. The CDR3 sequence is CSAAGGGLNTEAFF. For the CDR3, the DNA is TGCAGCGCCGCCGGTGGGGGGCTGAACACTGAAGCTTTCTTT.

The sample holds many counts of this clonotype. The J gene is TRBJ2-1, the V gene TRBV5-4; the D gene could be TRBD1 or TRBD2 (6 bases each). The germline V and J ends were trimmed by 5 bases and 9 bases, with 9 bases remaining between them. The germline V gene has CDR1 SGHNT and CDR2 YYREEE (reference sequence). The CDR3 has 11 amino acids. In DNA form, the CDR3 reads TGTGCCAGCAGGGGGGGCGGTGAGCAGTTCTTC. Protein sequence: CASRGGGEQFF.

Many counts were recorded for this clonotype. J is TRBJ2-3 and V is TRBV27, with TRBD2 as a possible D gene (6 bases). The CDR3 is 16 amino acids. The germline V gene encodes CDR1 MNHEY and CDR2 SMNVEV (reference sequence). V dropped 6 bases and J dropped 1 base, with 17 bases sitting between them. This CDR3 is CASSRTLAKGTDTQYF. The CDR3 DNA reads TGTGCCAGCAGCCGCACCCTAGCGAAGGGCACAGATACGCAGTATTTT.

Notes on this clonotype: Possible read error: a much larger clone is one base away. V and J are TRBV3-1 and TRBJ1-2; TRBD1 matches at 7 bases. CDR3 length: 15 amino acids. Per the germline V gene, CDR1 is LGHDT and CDR2 is YNNKEL (reference sequence). Written as DNA, the CDR3 is TGTGCCAGCAGCCAGGGGGACAGTTCTAACCATGGCTACACCTTC. This translates into CASSQGDSSNHGYTF.